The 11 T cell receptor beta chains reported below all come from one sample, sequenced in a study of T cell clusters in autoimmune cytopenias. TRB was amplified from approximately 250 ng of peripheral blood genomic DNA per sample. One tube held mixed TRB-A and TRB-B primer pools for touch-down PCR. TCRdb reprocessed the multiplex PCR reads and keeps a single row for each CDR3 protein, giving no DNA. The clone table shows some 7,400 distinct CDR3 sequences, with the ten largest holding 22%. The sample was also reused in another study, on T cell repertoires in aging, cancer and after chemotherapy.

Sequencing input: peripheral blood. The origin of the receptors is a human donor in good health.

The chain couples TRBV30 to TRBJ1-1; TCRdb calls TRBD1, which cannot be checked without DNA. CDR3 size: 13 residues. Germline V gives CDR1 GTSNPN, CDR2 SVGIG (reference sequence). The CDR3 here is CAWSVQPGAEAFF.

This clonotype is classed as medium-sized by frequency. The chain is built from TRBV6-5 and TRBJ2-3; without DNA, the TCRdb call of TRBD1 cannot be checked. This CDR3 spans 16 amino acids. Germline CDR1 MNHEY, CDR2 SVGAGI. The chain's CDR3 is CASRNAGTESTDTQYF.

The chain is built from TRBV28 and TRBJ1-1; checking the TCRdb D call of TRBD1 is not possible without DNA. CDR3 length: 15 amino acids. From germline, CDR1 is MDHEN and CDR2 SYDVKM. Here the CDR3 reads CASGLVGSKAAEAFF.

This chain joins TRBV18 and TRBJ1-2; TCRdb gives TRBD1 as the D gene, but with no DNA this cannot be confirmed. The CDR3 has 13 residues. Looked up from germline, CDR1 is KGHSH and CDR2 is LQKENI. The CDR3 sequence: CASSPGQGDGYTF.

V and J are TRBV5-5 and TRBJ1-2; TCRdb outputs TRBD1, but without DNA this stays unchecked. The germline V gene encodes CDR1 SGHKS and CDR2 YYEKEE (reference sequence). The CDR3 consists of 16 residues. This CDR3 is CASSLGGSGQKLGYTF.

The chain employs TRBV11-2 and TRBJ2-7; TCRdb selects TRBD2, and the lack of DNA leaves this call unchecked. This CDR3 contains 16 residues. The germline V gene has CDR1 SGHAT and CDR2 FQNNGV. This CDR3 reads CASSSLRLAGGHEQYF.

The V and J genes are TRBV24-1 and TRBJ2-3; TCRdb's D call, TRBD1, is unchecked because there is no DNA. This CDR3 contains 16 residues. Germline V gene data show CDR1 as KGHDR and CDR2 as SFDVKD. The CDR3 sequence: CATSEPGTGRTDTQYF.

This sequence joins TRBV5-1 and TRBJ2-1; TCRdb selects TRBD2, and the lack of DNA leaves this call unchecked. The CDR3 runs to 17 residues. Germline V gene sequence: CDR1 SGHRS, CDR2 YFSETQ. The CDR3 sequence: CASSLGPLAGGSNEQFF. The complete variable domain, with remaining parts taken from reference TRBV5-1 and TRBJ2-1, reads KAGVTQTPRYLIKTRGQQVTLSCSPISGHRSVSWYQQTPGQGLQFLFEYFSETQRNKGNFPGRFSGRQFSNSRSEMNVSTLELGDSALYLCASSLGPLAGGSNEQFFGPGTRLTVL.

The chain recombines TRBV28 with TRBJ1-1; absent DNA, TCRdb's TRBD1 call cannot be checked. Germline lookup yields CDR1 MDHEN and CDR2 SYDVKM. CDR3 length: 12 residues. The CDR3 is CASSSTGTEAFF.

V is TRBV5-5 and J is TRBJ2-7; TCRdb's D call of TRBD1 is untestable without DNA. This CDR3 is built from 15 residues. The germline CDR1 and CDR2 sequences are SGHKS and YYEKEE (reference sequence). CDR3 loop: CASRENRDSRDEQYF.

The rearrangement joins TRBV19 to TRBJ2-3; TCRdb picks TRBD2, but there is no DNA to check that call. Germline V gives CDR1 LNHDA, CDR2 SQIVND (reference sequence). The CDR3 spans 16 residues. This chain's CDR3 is CASSTPGTSGTDTQYF.